What follows are 24 T cell receptor beta chains derived from one specimen sequenced in a study of blood T cell repertoires in COVID-19. TCRdb's copy holds only in-frame clones and misses some; the assay was immunoSEQ multiplex PCR. The table includes 200,000 to 250,000 clones, 75% to 85% detected once. What was sequenced was peripheral blood. The receptors derive from a woman in her fifties or sixties with acute or convalescent COVID-19.

CDR3 sequence: CASRSGTSDYNEQFF. The CDR3 nucleotides read TGTGCCAGTCGCTCCGGGACTAGCGACTACAATGAGCAGTTCTTC. This chain uses TRBV19 with TRBJ2-1; 10 bases align to TRBD2. The junction had 7 bases not matched to a gene; V was cut back by 8 bases and J by 3 bases. Germline values: CDR1 LNHDA, CDR2 SQIVND (reference sequence). The CDR3 has 15 residues.

The V gene is TRBV29-1, the J gene TRBJ1-4, with TRBD1 as a possible D gene (5 bases). CDR3 size: 15 residues. V was shortened by 5 bases and J by 5 bases, with 18 bases between the two germline ends. Germline assignment: CDR1 SQVTM and CDR2 ANQGSEA. Here the CDR3 reads CSVTLGGDSNEKLFF. In nucleotides, the CDR3 is TGCAGCGTTACCCTGGGGGGAGACTCAAATGAAAAACTGTTTTTT.

The V gene is TRBV2, the J gene TRBJ2-3; TRBD2 agrees at 9 bases. Per the germline V gene, CDR1 is SNHLY and CDR2 is FYNNEI. Trimming cost V 6 bases and J 0 bases; bases outside gene matches: 1. The CDR3 is 14 amino acids. Here the CDR3 DNA reads TGTGCCAGCAGGACTAGCGGTAGCACAGATACGCAGTATTTT. Its protein is CASRTSGSTDTQYF.

This clone was seen more than once but under ten times. CDR3: CASSLVSLNSYGYTF. The CDR3 DNA is TGTGCCAGCAGCTTGGTTTCCTTGAACAGCTATGGCTACACCTTC. The rearrangement links TRBV5-5 to TRBJ1-2; D gene ambiguous. The CDR3 spans 15 residues. Looked up from germline, CDR1 is SGHKS and CDR2 is YYEKEE (reference sequence). Trimming removed 0 bases from V and 4 bases from J, with 13 bases in between.

The chain carries TRBV14 and TRBJ2-3; 8 positions match TRBD2. The CDR3 runs to 15 residues. CDR1 is SGHDN and CDR2 is FVKESK in the germline V gene. The ends lost 4 bases at V and 2 bases at J; junction bases unmatched: 5. The CDR3 loop is CASSRSGGLTDTQYF. The CDR3 coding sequence is TGTGCCAGCAGCCGAAGCGGGGGACTCACAGATACGCAGTATTTT.

This sequence joins TRBV6-5 and TRBJ1-1, with D unclear. V was cut by 6 bases and J by 5 bases, with 13 bases left in between. This CDR3 is built from 13 residues. CDR1 MNHEY and CDR2 SVGAGI come from the germline V gene. CDR3 loop: CASSLNSKTEAFF. The CDR3 DNA is TGTGCCAGCAGCCTGAATAGTAAAACTGAAGCTTTCTTT.

This clone was recorded only once. Relative to the germline gene, one junction end is altered; a read error may explain this. This chain uses TRBV5-1 with TRBJ1-4; TRBD1 is a possible D gene (6 bases). The CDR3 is made up of 13 amino acids. Germline V lookup: CDR1 SGHRS, CDR2 YFSETQ. For the CDR3, the DNA is TGCGCCAGCAGCTTGGCTGGGTCAGGGGAAGCTTCTTTT. It codes for CASSLAGSGEASF.

This clone was detected once. The V and J genes are TRBV6-5 and TRBJ2-1; 10 nucleotides align to TRBD1. Germline-derived CDR1 and CDR2 are MNHEY and SVGAGI. The junction had 7 bases not matched to a gene; V was cut back by 5 bases and J by 6 bases. The CDR3 runs to 15 residues. CDR3 in DNA: TGTGCCAGCAGTACATTCGGGACAGGGGTCAATGAGCAGTTCTTC. It encodes CASSTFGTGVNEQFF.

The chain recombines TRBV30 with TRBJ2-7; D unresolved. In germline, CDR1 is GTSNPN, CDR2 SVGIG (reference sequence). The CDR3 runs to 14 residues. Trimming took off 0 bases at V and 0 bases at J, with 9 bases between the two ends. The CDR3 coding sequence is TGTGCCTGGAGTGTTACTATGAGCTCCTACGAGCAGTACTTC. Residues: CAWSVTMSSYEQYF.

The chain couples TRBV7-2 to TRBJ2-2; the match to TRBD2 covers 8 bases. Trimming took 3 bases from V and 8 from J; bases not matched to a gene: 8. Germline V gives CDR1 SGHTA, CDR2 FQGNSA. CDR3 size: 15 residues. CDR3 region: CASSFTSSGLGELFF. CDR3 DNA: TGTGCCAGCAGCTTCACTTCTAGCGGGCTAGGGGAGCTGTTTTTT.

This clone came up once. This chain links TRBV4-1 with TRBJ2-7; the match to TRBD2 covers 7 bases. CDR1 and CDR2 from the germline V gene are MGHRA and YSYEKL. V dropped 3 bases and J dropped 2; count of bases not matched to a gene: 1. The CDR3 loop spans 13 amino acids. The CDR3 loop is CASSQGLPYEQYF. CDR3 bases: TGCGCCAGCAGCCAGGGACTACCCTACGAGCAGTACTTC.

The chain combines TRBV11-2 with TRBJ1-5, with TRBD1 identical over 8 bases. CDR1 SGHAT and CDR2 FQNNGV come from the germline V gene. Germline trimming cut 0 bases from V and 6 bases from J; bases unmatched to any gene: 7. The CDR3 loop spans 16 amino acids. The CDR3 coding sequence is TGTGCCAGCAGCTTAGACGGACAGGGAAGGTCTCAGCCCCAGCATTTT. This translates into CASSLDGQGRSQPQHF.

This clone was observed once. This chain connects TRBV4-1 to TRBJ1-5; 8 bases line up with TRBD1. The CDR3 is 18 residues long. CDR1 and CDR2 from the germline V gene are MGHRA and YSYEKL. V lost 1 base and J lost 1; bases outside the gene matches: 9. CDR3 region: CASSQGAGGAGSNQPQHF. The CDR3 nucleotides are TGCGCCAGCAGCCAAGGGGCAGGGGGCGCGGGGAGCAATCAGCCCCAGCATTTT.

This clone was observed once. CDR3: CASTRGGTSGRPSFYEQYF. The CDR3 nucleotides read TGCGCCAGCACCAGAGGAGGGACTAGCGGGAGACCCTCTTTCTACGAGCAGTACTTC. This chain uses TRBV5-1 with TRBJ2-7; TRBD2 matches at 14 bases. V gave up 6 bases and J gave up 3 bases; unmatched junction bases: 17. The CDR3 contains 19 residues. Germline values: CDR1 SGHRS, CDR2 YFSETQ.

V and J are TRBV10-3 and TRBJ1-5; D remains ambiguous. The germline V gene has CDR1 ENHRY and CDR2 SYGVKD. The CDR3 is 15 amino acids. The V gene lost 0 bases and the J gene lost 5 bases, with 11 bases spanning the gap. For the CDR3, the DNA is TGTGCCATCAGTGAGTCAAAGACGGGAGATCAGCCCCAGCATTTT. This translates into CAISESKTGDQPQHF.

In this sample, this clone turned up once. The chain links TRBV10-3 to TRBJ2-3; TRBD1 matches 9 bases. The germline V gene encodes CDR1 ENHRY and CDR2 SYGVKD. Trimming took 10 bases from V and 4 from J; bases not matched to a gene: 6. The CDR3 contains 13 residues. The DNA for the CDR3 is TGTGCCACCGGGACAGGGCAATCAGATACGCAGTATTTT. Amino acids: CATGTGQSDTQYF.

The chain has TRBV18 and TRBJ2-1; D remains unclear. In germline, CDR1 is KGHSH, CDR2 LQKENI. This CDR3 comprises 15 residues. V shed 3 bases and J shed 5 bases, with 14 bases lying between them. CDR3 DNA: TGTGCCAGCTCACCTGCTGGCAACCTTAACAATGAGCAGTTCTTC. Its protein is CASSPAGNLNNEQFF.

The J gene is TRBJ2-3, the V gene TRBV2; no firm D call. CDR3 length: 15 residues. CDR1 and CDR2 (germline): SNHLY, FYNNEI. V lost 6 bases to trimming and J lost 1 base, with 14 bases between them. The chain's CDR3 is CASSRIGYGTDTQYF. CDR3 DNA: TGTGCCAGCAGCAGGATTGGCTATGGCACAGATACGCAGTATTTT.

The genes are TRBV12-5 and TRBJ1-3; the match to TRBD1 covers 11 bases. Unmatched junction bases numbered 7, after V lost 6 bases and J lost 0 bases. There are 17 residues in the CDR3. The V gene's germline CDR1 is LGHNT and CDR2 FRNRAP. CDR3 sequence: CASGRGDRGISGNTIYF. The CDR3 nucleotides are TGTGCTAGTGGGAGGGGGGACAGGGGGATCTCTGGAAACACCATATATTTT. The whole variable domain, remainder taken from reference TRBV12-5 and TRBJ1-3, is DARVTQTPRHKVTEMGQEVTMRCQPILGHNTVFWYRQTMMQGLELLAYFRNRAPLDDSGMPKDRFSAEMPDATLATLKIQPSEPRDSAVYFCASGRGDRGISGNTIYFGEGSWLTVV.

This sequence joins TRBV5-1 and TRBJ1-3; 10 bases are a match to TRBD1. There are 17 residues in the CDR3. With 4 bases clipped from V and 0 bases from J, the junction kept 7 bases outside the gene matches. Germline CDR1 reads SGHRS; CDR2 reads YFSETQ. The CDR3 sequence is CASSRGQGPNSGNTIYF. CDR3 DNA: TGCGCCAGCAGCCGGGGACAGGGGCCAAACTCTGGAAACACCATATATTTT.

V is TRBV11-2 and J is TRBJ1-1; perhaps TRBD1 as D (6 bases). CDR3 size: 13 residues. Trimming removed 0 bases at V and 8 bases at J, with 10 bases between. Per germline, CDR1 SGHAT and CDR2 FQNNGV. CDR3 in DNA: TGTGCCAGCAGCTTAGACAGGGGTCGGGAAGCTTTCTTT. It is translated as CASSLDRGREAFF.

This clone has ten or more counts. The chain links TRBV5-1 to TRBJ2-1, with TRBD2 matching over 10 bases. Germline loops: CDR1 SGHRS, CDR2 YFSETQ. The CDR3 extends over 17 amino acids. Germline trimming cut 3 bases from V and 2 bases from J; bases unmatched to any gene: 8. The CDR3 sequence is CASSSGGLAGAYNEQFF. Written as DNA, the CDR3 is TGCGCCAGCAGCTCCGGTGGGCTAGCGGGGGCCTACAATGAGCAGTTCTTC. Filled out from reference TRBV5-1 and TRBJ2-1, the complete variable domain reads KAGVTQTPRYLIKTRGQQVTLSCSPISGHRSVSWYQQTPGQGLQFLFEYFSETQRNKGNFPGRFSGRQFSNSRSEMNVSTLELGDSALYLCASSSGGLAGAYNEQFFGPGTRLTVL.

The chain has TRBV7-9 and TRBJ1-3, with D tentatively TRBD1 (6 bases). Trimming took off 2 bases at V and 2 bases at J, with 10 bases between the two ends. Germline values: CDR1 SEHNR, CDR2 FQNEAQ (reference sequence). The CDR3 totals 15 residues. CDR3 in amino acids: CASSLPRGAGNTIYF. CDR3 bases: TGTGCCAGCAGCTTACCCAGGGGTGCTGGAAACACCATATATTTT.

The gene calls are TRBV27 and TRBJ2-2; no firm D call. This CDR3 has 16 amino acids. V was shortened by 6 bases and J by 0 bases, with 14 bases between the two germline ends. Per germline, CDR1 MNHEY and CDR2 SMNVEV (reference sequence). The CDR3 DNA sequence: TGTGCCAGCAGAAGGAACGGAGAAACGAACACCGGGGAGCTGTTTTTT. Protein: CASRRNGETNTGELFF.